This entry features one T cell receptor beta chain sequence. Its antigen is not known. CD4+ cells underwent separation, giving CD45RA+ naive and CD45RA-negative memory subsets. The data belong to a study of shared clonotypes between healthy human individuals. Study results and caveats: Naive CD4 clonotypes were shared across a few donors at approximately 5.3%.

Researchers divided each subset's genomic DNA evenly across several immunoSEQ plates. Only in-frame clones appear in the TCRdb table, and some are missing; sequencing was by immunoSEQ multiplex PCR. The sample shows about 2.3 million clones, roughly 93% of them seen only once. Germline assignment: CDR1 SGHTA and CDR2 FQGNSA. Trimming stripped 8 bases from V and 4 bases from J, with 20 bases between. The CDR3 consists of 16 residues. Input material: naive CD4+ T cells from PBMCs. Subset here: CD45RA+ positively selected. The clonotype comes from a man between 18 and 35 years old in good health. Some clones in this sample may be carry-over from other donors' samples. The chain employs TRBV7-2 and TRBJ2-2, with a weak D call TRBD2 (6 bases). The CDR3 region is CASLLTAGYSTGELFF. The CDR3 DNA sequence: TGTGCCAGCTTGCTCACCGCGGGATATAGCACCGGGGAGCTGTTTTTT.